This T cell receptor (beta chain) was found in a study of CXCR3-negative and CXCR3-positive naive CD8 T cells. Study-wide results and caveats: TRB CDR3s were more hydrophobic in CXCR3-positive than in CXCR3-negative naive cells.

In the case of this clonotype: The antigen remains undetermined.

CDR3 size: 16 residues. CDR1 and CDR2 from the germline V gene are MGHRA and YSYEKL. The TRB cDNA libraries were prepared by 5' RACE with UMI labels. TCRdb re-called the 5' RACE reads; one entry per CDR3 protein, DNA not given. The specimen's table records 150,000 or so distinct CDR3 sequences. The source of this sequence is a human donor in good health. Some clones in this sample may be carry-over from other donors' samples. The sample was naive CXCR3+ CD8+ T cells from blood. Subset indicated: CD45RO-CCR7+CD27+CD95- naive CD8+ T cells expressing CXCR3 (TNR3+). The chain carries TRBV4-1 and TRBJ2-3; without DNA, the TCRdb call of TRBD2 cannot be checked. Here the CDR3 reads CASSQDSGLGRDTQYF.